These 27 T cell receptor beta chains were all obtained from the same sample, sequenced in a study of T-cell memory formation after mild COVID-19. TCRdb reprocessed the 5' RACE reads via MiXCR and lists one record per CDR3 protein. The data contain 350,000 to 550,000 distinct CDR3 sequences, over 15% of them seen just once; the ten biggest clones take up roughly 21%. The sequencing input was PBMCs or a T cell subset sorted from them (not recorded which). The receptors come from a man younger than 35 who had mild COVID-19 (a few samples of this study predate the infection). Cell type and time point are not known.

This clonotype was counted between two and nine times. CDR3 region: CATSATSGGKTEQFF. The CDR3 DNA reads as TGTGCCACCAGTGCCACTAGCGGGGGGAAGACAGAGCAGTTCTTC. The V call is TRBV24-1, the J call TRBJ2-1, with 12 bases lining up with TRBD2. The CDR3 runs to 15 residues. Germline-derived CDR1 and CDR2 are KGHDR and SFDVKD. V shed 5 bases and J 10 bases; nucleotides not matched to a gene: 8.

The CDR3 sequence is CAISDHRETYEQYV. The CDR3 nucleotides are TGTGCCATCAGTGATCATCGGGAGACCTACGAGCAGTACGTC. The J gene is TRBJ2-7, the V gene TRBV10-3; D might be TRBD2 (6 bases). The CDR3 has 14 residues. V lost 3 bases to trimming and J lost 2 bases, with 11 bases between them. CDR1 and CDR2 from the germline V gene are ENHRY and SYGVKD.

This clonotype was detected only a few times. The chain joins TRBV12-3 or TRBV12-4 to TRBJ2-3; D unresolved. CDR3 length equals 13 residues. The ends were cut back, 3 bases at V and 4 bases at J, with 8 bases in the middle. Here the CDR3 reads CASSFGSADTQYF. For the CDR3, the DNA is TGTGCCAGCAGTTTTGGCTCAGCAGATACGCAGTATTTT.

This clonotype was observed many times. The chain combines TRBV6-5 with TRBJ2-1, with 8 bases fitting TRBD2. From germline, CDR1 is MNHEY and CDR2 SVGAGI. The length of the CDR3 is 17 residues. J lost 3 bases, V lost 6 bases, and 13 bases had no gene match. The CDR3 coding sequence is TGTGCCAGCAGCTTTGCCGGGACTAGGAGCGGCTACAATGAGCAGTTCTTC. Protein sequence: CASSFAGTRSGYNEQFF.

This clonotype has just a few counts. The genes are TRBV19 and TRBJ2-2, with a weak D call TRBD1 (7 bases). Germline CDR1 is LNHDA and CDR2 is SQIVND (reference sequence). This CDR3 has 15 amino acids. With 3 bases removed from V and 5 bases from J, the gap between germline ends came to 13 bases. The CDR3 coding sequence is TGTGCCAGTAGTATCTTGGCAGGGGGGACCGGGGAGCTGTTTTTT. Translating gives CASSILAGGTGELFF.

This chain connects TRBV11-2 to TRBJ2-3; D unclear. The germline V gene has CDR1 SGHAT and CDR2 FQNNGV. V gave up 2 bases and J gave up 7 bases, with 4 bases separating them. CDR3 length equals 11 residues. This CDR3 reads CASSLHNTQYF. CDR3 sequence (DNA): TGTGCCAGCAGCTTACACAATACGCAGTATTTT.

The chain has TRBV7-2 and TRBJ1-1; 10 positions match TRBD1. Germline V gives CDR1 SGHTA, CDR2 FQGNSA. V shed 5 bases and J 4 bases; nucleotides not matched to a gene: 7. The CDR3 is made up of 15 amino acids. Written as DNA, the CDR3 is TGTGCCAGCAGCCCGGGACAGGGGAAGATCACTGAAGCTTTCTTT. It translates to CASSPGQGKITEAFF.

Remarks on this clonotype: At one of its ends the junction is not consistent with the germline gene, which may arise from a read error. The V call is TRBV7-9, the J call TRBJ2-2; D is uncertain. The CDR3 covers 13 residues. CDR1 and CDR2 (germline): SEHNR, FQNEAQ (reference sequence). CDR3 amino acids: CATSVGNTGELFF. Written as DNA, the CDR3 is TGTGCCACCAGCGTGGGGAACACCGGGGAGCTGTTTTTT.

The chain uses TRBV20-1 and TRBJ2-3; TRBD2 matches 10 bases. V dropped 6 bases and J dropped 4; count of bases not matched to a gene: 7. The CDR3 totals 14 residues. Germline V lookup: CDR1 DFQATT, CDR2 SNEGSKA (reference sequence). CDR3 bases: TGCAGTGCAACTCTAGCGGGGGAGGCAGATACGCAGTATTTT. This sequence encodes CSATLAGEADTQYF.

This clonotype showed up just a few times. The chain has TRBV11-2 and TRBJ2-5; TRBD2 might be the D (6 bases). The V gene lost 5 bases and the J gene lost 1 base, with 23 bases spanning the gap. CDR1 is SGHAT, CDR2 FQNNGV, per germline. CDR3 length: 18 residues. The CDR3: CASSRGIGWGTPQETQYF. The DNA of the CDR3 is TGTGCCAGCAGCCGGGGGATTGGTTGGGGAACACCCCAAGAGACCCAGTACTTC. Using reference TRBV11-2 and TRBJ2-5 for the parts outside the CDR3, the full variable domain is EAGVAQSPRYKIIEKRQSVAFWCNPISGHATLYWYQQILGQGPKLLIQFQNNGVVDDSQLPKDRFSAERLKGVDSTLKIQPAKLEDSAVYLCASSRGIGWGTPQETQYFGPGTRLLVL.

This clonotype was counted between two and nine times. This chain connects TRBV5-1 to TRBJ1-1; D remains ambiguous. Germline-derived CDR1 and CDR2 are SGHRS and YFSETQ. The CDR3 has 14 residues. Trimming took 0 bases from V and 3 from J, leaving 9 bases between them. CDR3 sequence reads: CASSLEYRDTEAFF. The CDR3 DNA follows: TGCGCCAGCAGCTTGGAGTATCGGGACACTGAAGCTTTCTTT.

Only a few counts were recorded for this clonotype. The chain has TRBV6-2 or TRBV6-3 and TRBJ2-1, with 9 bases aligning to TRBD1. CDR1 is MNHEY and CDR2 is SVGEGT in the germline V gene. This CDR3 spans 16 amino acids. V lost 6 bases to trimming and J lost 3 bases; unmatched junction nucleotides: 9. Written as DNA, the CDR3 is TGTGCCAGCAGCACTGTAACAGGGGGCTTCTACAATGAGCAGTTCTTC. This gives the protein CASSTVTGGFYNEQFF.

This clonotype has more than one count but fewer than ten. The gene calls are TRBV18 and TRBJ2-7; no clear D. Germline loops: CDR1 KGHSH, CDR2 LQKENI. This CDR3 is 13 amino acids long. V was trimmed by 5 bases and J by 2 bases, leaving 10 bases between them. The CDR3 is CASSKDVPYEQYV. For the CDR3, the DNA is TGTGCCAGCTCAAAAGACGTACCCTACGAGCAGTACGTC.

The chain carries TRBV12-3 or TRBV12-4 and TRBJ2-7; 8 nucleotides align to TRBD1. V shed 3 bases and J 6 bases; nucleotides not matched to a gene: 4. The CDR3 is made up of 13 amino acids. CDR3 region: CASSFGRGLEQYV. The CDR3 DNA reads TGTGCCAGCAGTTTCGGCAGGGGGCTCGAGCAGTACGTC.

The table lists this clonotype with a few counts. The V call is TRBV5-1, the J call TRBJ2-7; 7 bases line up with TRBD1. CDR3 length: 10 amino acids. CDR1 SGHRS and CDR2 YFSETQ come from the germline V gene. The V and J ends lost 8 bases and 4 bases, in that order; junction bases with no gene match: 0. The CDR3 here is CARQGYEQYV. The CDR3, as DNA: TGCGCCAGACAGGGGTACGAGCAGTACGTC.

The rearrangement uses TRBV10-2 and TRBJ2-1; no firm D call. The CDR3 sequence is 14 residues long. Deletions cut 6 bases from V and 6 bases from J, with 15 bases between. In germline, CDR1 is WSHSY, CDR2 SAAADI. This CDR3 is CASSLPGLSNEQFF. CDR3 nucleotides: TGCGCCAGCAGCCTTCCGGGTCTCTCCAATGAGCAGTTCTTC.

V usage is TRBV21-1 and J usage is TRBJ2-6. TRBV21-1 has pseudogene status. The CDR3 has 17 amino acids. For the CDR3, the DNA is TGTGCCAGCAGCCCGCAATATACCAGCTCTGGGGCCAACGTCCTGACTTTC. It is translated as CASSPQYTSSGANVLTF.

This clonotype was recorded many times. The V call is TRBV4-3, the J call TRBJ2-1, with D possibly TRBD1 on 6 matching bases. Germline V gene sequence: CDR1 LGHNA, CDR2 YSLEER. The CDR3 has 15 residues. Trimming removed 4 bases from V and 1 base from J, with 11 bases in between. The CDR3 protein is CASSRRQESYNEQFF. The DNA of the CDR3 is TGCGCCAGCAGCCGCCGACAGGAGTCCTACAATGAGCAGTTCTTC.

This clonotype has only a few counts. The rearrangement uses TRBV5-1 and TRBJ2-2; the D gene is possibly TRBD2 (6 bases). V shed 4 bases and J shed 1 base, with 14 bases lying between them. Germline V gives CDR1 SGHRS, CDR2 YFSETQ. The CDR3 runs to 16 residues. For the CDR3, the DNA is TGCGCCAGCAGCCAGACTAGACAGAGGAACACCGGGGAGCTGTTTTTT. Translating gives CASSQTRQRNTGELFF.

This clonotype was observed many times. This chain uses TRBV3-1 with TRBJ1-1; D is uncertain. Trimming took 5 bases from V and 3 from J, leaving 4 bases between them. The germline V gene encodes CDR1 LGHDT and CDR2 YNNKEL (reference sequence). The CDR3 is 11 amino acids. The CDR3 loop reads CASSSYTEAFF. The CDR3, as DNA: TGTGCCAGCAGCTCCTACACTGAAGCTTTCTTT.

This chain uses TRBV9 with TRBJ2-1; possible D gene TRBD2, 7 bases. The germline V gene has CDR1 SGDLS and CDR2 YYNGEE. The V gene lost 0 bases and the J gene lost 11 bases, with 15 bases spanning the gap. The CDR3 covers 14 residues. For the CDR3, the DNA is TGTGCCAGCAGCGTAGTAGGGGGGGTGGACCAGCAGTTCTTC. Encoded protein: CASSVVGGVDQQFF. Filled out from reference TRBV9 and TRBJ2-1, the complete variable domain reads DSGVTQTPKHLITATGQRVTLRCSPRSGDLSVYWYQQSLDQGLQFLIQYYNGEERAKGNILERFSAQQFPDLHSELNLSSLELGDSALYFCASSVVGGVDQQFFGPGTRLTVL.

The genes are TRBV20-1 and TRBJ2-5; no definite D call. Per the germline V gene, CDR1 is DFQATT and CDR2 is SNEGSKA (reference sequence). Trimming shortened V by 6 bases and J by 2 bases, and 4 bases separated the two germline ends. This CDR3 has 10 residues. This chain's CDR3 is CSAQQETQYF. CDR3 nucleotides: TGCAGTGCACAACAAGAGACCCAGTACTTC.

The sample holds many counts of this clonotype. Here the CDR3 reads CASSSLYGYTF. Written as DNA, the CDR3 is TGTGCCAGCAGTTCCCTATATGGCTACACCTTC. The gene calls are TRBV28 and TRBJ1-2; D is uncertain. V was pared by 4 bases and J by 5 bases, with 5 bases between. This CDR3 contains 11 residues. CDR1 MDHEN and CDR2 SYDVKM come from the germline V gene.

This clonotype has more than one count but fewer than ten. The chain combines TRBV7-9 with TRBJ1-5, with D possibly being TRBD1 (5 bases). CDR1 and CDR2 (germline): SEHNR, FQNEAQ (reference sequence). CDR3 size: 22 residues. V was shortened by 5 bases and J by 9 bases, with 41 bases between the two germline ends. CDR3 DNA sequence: TGTGCCAGCAGCAAACTCCCCTTCTACTTTGGTGAGGGACTTCCCCGCATGACGCCCCAGCATTTT. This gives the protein CASSKLPFYFGEGLPRMTPQHF.

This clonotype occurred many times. The chain's CDR3 is CASSPGTENNQPQHF. The CDR3 DNA reads TGTGCCAGCAGTCCCGGGACAGAAAACAATCAGCCCCAGCATTTT. V usage is TRBV2 and J usage is TRBJ1-5, with TRBD1 identical over 7 bases. V dropped 5 bases and J dropped 3; count of bases not matched to a gene: 7. There are 15 residues in the CDR3. Germline-derived CDR1 and CDR2 are SNHLY and FYNNEI.

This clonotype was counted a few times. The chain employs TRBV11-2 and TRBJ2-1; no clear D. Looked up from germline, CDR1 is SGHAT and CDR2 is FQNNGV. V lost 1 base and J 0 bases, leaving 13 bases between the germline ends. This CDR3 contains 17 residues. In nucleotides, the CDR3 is TGTGCCAGCAGCTTAGGTGGTAGGCGCCTCTCCTACAATGAGCAGTTCTTC. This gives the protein CASSLGGRRLSYNEQFF.

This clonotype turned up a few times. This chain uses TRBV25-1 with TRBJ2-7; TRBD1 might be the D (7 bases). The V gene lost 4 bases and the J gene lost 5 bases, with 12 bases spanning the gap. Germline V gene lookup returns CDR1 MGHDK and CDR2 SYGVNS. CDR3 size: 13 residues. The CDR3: CASSVQGGHEQYF. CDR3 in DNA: TGTGCCAGCAGTGTTCAGGGGGGCCACGAGCAGTACTTC.